A selection of T cell receptor beta chains follows, all from one sample in a study of T cells in narcolepsy. TCRdb's table, derived via immunoSEQ multiplex PCR, lists solely in-frame clones and lacks some. The profile covers about 31,000 clones, with approximately 78% appearing a single time and around 1.3% taken by the ten largest. Material for sequencing was CD45RA- memory CD4+ T cells from PBMCs. The receptors come from a human donor with narcolepsy. Both conserved end residues are part of each CDR3. Fields, in order: D gene, V gene, clone size, J gene, CDR3 DNA, CDR3 protein. A D gene is named only where the DNA matches it firmly. Clone sizes are given selectively: once, few, many, or a class where the clone is expanded.

>TRBD1|TRBV2|.|TRBJ2-7
TGTGCCAGCAGTGAACTCCTCGGGACAGGGTTCGAGCAGTACTTC
CASSELLGTGFEQYF
>.|TRBV7-9|.|TRBJ1-4
TGTGCCAGCAGCTCCTTCGGCCAGGCAGCTAATGAAAAACTGTTTTTT
CASSSFGQAANEKLFF
>.|TRBV2|few|TRBJ2-7
TGTGCCAGCAGTGAACAGGTGGGCAGGACCTACGAGCAGTACTTC
CASSEQVGRTYEQYF
>TRBD1|TRBV5-8|.|TRBJ1-2
TGTGCCAGCAGTCGACAGGGGGGCTATGGCTACACCTTC
CASSRQGGYGYTF
>.|TRBV6-6|.|TRBJ2-3
TGTGCCAGCAGTCCCGGACAACTATCGGGCACAGATACGCAGTATTTT
CASSPGQLSGTDTQYF
>TRBD1|TRBV6-1|.|TRBJ2-7
TGTGCCAGCAGAGGCTCGGGACAGGTCTCCTACGAGCAGTACTTC
CASRGSGQVSYEQYF
>.|TRBV19|.|TRBJ2-4
TGTGCCAGTAGTATAGATTGGGTAGCCAAAAACATTCAGTACTTC
CASSIDWVAKNIQYF
>.|TRBV5-1|.|TRBJ2-3
TGCGCCAGCAGCGGGACCTCCTGGGGCACAGATACGCAGTATTTT
CASSGTSWGTDTQYF
>.|TRBV11-3|.|TRBJ2-2
TGTGCCAGCAGCTTAGAACAGCCCGGGGAGCTGTTTTTT
CASSLEQPGELFF
>TRBD1|TRBV19|.|TRBJ2-7
TGTGCCAGTAGTCCGGACAGGGGTTCCGAGCAGTACTTC
CASSPDRGSEQYF
>.|TRBV6-6|.|TRBJ1-1
TGTGCCAGCAGATGGACCGATGCCCCGAACACTGAAGCTTTCTTT
CASRWTDAPNTEAFF
>.|TRBV7-2|.|TRBJ2-7
TGTGCCAGCAGCTTAAGGGTGGGGACCGTCGATTTC
CASSLRVGTVDF
>.|TRBV2|.|TRBJ1-2
TGTGCCAGCACTCAGTCGTTACGGGGCTACACCTTC
CASTQSLRGYTF
>TRBD2|TRBV5-4|.|TRBJ2-7
TGTGCCAGCAGCCCCGGGACTAACACCTACGAGCAGTACTTC
CASSPGTNTYEQYF
>TRBD2|TRBV2|.|TRBJ2-1
TGTGCCAGCAGTCCACAAACTAGCGGGGGGCAGTTCTTC
CASSPQTSGGQFF
>TRBD1|TRBV2|.|TRBJ1-2
TGTGCCAGCAGTGAATGGGACAGGGGCCATGGCTACACCTTC
CASSEWDRGHGYTF
>.|TRBV6-1|few|TRBJ1-5
TGTGCCAGCAGTGCAAGTCAAGGGCCATTCAATCAGCCCCAGCATTTT
CASSASQGPFNQPQHF
>.|TRBV4-1|.|TRBJ1-6
TGCGCCAGCAGCCGCCCCCTCTCGGAAGGGTTGGGAAATTCACCCCTCCACTTT
CASSRPLSEGLGNSPLHF
>.|TRBV7-9|.|TRBJ1-1
TGTGCCAGCAACAAACGGGAGTCTGAAGCTTTCTTT
CASNKRESEAFF
>.|TRBV11-1|.|TRBJ2-7
TGTGCCAGTGCCAGGGACCCCTACGAGCAGTACTTC
CASARDPYEQYF
>.|TRBV6-1|.|TRBJ1-5
TGTGCCAGCAGTGACAGGTATTATAGCAATCAGCCCCAGCATTTT
CASSDRYYSNQPQHF
>.|TRBV7-9|.|TRBJ2-5
TGTGCCAGCAGCTTACGGGGGGCCGGGGAGACCCAGTACTTC
CASSLRGAGETQYF
>.|TRBV6-5|.|TRBJ2-3
TGTGCCAGCAGTTACGGAGCGGGCGGGGATACGCAGTATTTT
CASSYGAGGDTQYF
>.|TRBV15|.|TRBJ2-1
TGTGCCACCAGCCTCGCTCGGTACAATGAGCAGTTCTTC
CATSLARYNEQFF
>.|TRBV2|.|TRBJ2-7
TGTGCCAGCAGTTTGCAGAGGCAGCAGTACTTC
CASSLQRQQYF
>.|TRBV5-4|.|TRBJ1-1
TGTGCCAGCAGCTTACAGGGCCCTTTCACTGAAGCTTTCTTT
CASSLQGPFTEAFF
>TRBD1|TRBV10-3|.|TRBJ1-1
TGTGCCATCAGCAAAGGCGCACCAAGGGGACAGGGGAACACTGAAGCTTTCTTT
CAISKGAPRGQGNTEAFF
>TRBD2|TRBV12-5|few|TRBJ2-2
TGTGCTTCGGGGGGGAACACCGGGGAGCTGTTTTTT
CASGGNTGELFF
>.|TRBV30|.|TRBJ1-5
TGTGCCTGGAGTTTCCAAAGGCAGCCCCAGCATTTT
CAWSFQRQPQHF
>.|TRBV6-1|.|TRBJ2-7
TGTGCCAGCAGTGTAGAGAGCTCCTACGAGCAGTACTTC
CASSVESSYEQYF
>.|TRBV2|.|TRBJ1-6
TGTGCCACCGCCCACAGGAAATTACCCCTCCACTTT
CATAHRKLPLHF
>TRBD1|TRBV6-1|once|TRBJ1-3
TGTGCCAGCAGTGAAAGGACAGGGGGCGGAAACACCATATATTTT
CASSERTGGGNTIYF
>.|TRBV6-6|.|TRBJ1-1
TGTGCCAGCAGTTACGGAGGGGGCACTGAAGCTTTCTTT
CASSYGGGTEAFF
>TRBD1|TRBV9|.|TRBJ2-7
TGTGCCAGCAGCGCGGGACAGGTTGGCTCCTACGAGCAGTACTTC
CASSAGQVGSYEQYF